This T cell receptor beta chain was recorded in a study of cytomegalovirus exposure and HLA in healthy donors. PCR primers comprised 60 Vbeta and 13 Jbeta primers. Produced via immunoSEQ multiplex PCR; TCRdb's table is partial and in-frame only. The sample carries 60,000 or so clones, 60% to 80% recorded once. The sample taken for sequencing was PBMCs. This TCR was sampled from a female donor in good health and CMV-seronegative.

The CDR3 sequence: CASSPGTGIPFF. The CDR3 DNA is TGTGCCAGCAGCCCCGGGACAGGGATACCTTTCTTT. V usage is TRBV11-3 and J usage is TRBJ1-1; 9 nucleotides align to TRBD1. V gave up 5 bases and J gave up 12 bases; unmatched junction bases: 7. The CDR3 spans 12 residues. Germline V CDR1 and CDR2: SGHNT, YENEEA.